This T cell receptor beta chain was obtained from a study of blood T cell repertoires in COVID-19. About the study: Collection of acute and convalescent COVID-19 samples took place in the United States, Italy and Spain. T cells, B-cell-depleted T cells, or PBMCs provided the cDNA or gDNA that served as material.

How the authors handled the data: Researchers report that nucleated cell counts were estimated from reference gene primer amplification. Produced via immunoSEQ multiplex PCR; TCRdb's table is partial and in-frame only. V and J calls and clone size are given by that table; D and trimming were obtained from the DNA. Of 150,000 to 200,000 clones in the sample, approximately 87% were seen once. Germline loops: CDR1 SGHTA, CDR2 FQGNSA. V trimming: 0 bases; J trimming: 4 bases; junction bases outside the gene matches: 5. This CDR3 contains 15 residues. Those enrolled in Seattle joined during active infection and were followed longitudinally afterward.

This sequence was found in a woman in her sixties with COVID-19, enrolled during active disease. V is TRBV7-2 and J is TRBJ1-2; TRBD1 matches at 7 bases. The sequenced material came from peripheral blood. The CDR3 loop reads CASSLARTGLYGYTF. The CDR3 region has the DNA TGTGCCAGCAGCTTAGCCCGGACAGGCCTCTATGGCTACACCTTC. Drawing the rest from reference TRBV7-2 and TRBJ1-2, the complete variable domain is GAGVSQSPSNKVTEKGKDVELRCDPISGHTALYWYRQSLGQGLEFLIYFQGNSAPDKSGLPSDRFSAERTGGSVSTLTIQRTQQEDSAVYLCASSLARTGLYGYTFGSGTRLTVV.